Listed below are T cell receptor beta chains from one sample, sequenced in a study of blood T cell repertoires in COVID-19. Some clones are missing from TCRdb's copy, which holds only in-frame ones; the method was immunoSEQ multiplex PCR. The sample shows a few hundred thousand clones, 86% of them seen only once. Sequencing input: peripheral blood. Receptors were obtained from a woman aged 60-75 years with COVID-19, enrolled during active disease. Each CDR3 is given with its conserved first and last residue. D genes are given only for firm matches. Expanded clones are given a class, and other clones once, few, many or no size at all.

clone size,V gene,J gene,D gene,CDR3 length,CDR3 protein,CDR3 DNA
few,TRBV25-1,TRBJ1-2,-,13,CASSEPGVSGYTF,TGTGCCAGCAGTGAACCGGGGGTGAGTGGCTACACCTTC
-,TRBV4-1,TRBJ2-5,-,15,CASSLTATSRETQYF,TGCGCCAGCAGCCTGACTGCGACGTCCCGGGAGACCCAGTACTTC
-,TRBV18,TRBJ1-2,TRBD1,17,CASSLGQGPPPGYGYTF,TGTGCCAGCTCACTCGGACAGGGGCCTCCCCCGGGCTATGGCTACACCTTC
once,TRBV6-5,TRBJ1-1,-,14,CASSYLGVGGGAFF,TGTGCCAGCAGTTATTTAGGGGTTGGGGGAGGGGCTTTCTTT
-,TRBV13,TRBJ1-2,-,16,CASSASGGAPFYGYTF,TGTGCCAGCAGCGCCTCGGGGGGCGCCCCCTTCTATGGCTACACCTTC
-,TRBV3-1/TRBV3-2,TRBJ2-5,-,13,CASRPQVVETQYF,TGTGCCAGCAGGCCACAGGTAGTTGAGACCCAGTACTTC
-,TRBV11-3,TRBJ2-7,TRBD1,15,CASRSLTGGGYEQYF,TGTGCCAGCAGATCCCTGACAGGGGGCGGCTACGAGCAGTACTTC
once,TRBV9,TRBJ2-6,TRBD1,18,CASSVVWGQSSGANVLTF,TGTGCCAGCAGCGTAGTGTGGGGACAGAGCTCTGGGGCCAACGTCCTGACTTTC
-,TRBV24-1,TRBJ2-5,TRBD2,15,CATSDSRTSQETQYF,TGTGCCACCAGTGACTCGAGGACTAGTCAAGAGACCCAGTACTTC
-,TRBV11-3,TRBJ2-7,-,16,CASSLTLQEDLYEQYF,TGTGCCAGCAGCTTAACTTTGCAGGAAGACCTTTACGAGCAGTACTTC
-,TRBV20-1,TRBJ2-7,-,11,CSARRGYEQYF,TGCAGTGCTAGGCGGGGCTACGAGCAGTACTTC
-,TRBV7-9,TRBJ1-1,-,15,CASSPRQIMNTEAFF,TGTGCCAGCAGCCCCCGACAGATCATGAACACTGAAGCTTTCTTT
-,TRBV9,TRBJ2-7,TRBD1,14,CASSSGQGWYEQYF,TGTGCCAGCAGCTCAGGACAGGGCTGGTACGAGCAGTACTTC
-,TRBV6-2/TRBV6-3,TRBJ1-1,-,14,CASSYFWANTEAFF,TGTGCCAGCAGTTACTTTTGGGCCAACACTGAAGCTTTCTTT
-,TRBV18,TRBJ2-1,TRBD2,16,CASSPPSSGGNNEQFF,TGTGCCAGCTCACCACCGTCAAGCGGGGGGAACAATGAGCAGTTCTTC
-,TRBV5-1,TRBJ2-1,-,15,CASSLAYPGYNEQFF,TGCGCCAGCAGCTTGGCGTATCCGGGCTACAATGAGCAGTTCTTC
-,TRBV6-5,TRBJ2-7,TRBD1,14,CASRRGTGGSEQYF,TGTGCCAGCAGAAGGGGGACAGGGGGCAGCGAGCAGTACTTC
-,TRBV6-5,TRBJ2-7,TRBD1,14,CASIDRAVTYEQYF,TGTGCCAGCATCGACAGGGCTGTGACCTACGAGCAGTACTTC
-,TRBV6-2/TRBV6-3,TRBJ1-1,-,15,CASSYRQGIHTEAFF,TGTGCCAGCAGTTATCGGCAGGGGATACACACTGAAGCTTTCTTT
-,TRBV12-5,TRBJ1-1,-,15,CASGFGGATNTEAFF,TGTGCTAGTGGTTTCGGGGGGGCGACGAACACTGAAGCTTTCTTT
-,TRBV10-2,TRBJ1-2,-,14,CASSPRQVSSGYTF,TGCGCCAGCAGCCCCCGACAAGTATCGTCCGGCTACACCTTC
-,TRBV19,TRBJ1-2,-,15,CASNPRAGTDYGYTF,TGTGCCAGTAACCCGAGAGCGGGAACCGACTATGGCTACACCTTC
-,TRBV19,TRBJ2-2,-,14,CASSYRVHTGELFF,TGTGCCAGTAGTTACCGAGTACACACCGGGGAGCTGTTTTTT
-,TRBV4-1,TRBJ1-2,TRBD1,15,CASSQPTGGRSGYTF,TGCGCCAGCAGCCAACCTACAGGGGGCAGGAGTGGCTACACCTTC
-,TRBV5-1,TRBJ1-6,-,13,CASSSGGNSPLHF,TGCGCCAGCAGCTCTGGAGGGAATTCACCCCTCCACTTT
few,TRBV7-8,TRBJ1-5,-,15,CASSLDVAADQPQHF,TGTGCCAGCAGCTTAGATGTGGCAGCGGATCAGCCCCAGCATTTT
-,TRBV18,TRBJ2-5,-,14,CASSSLGLRETQYF,TGTGCCAGCTCAAGTCTGGGACTCCGGGAGACCCAGTACTTC
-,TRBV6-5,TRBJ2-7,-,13,CASSYGQPYEQYF,TGTGCCAGCAGTTACGGACAGCCCTACGAGCAGTACTTC
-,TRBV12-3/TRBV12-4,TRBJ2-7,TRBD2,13,CASKWGGLDEQYF,TGTGCCAGCAAGTGGGGGGGGTTGGACGAGCAGTACTTC
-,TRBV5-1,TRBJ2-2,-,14,CASSPGQNTGELFF,TGCGCCAGCAGCCCCGGACAAAACACCGGGGAGCTGTTTTTT
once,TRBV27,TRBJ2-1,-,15,CASSLAGTPYNEQFF,TGTGCCAGCAGTTTAGCGGGGACCCCCTACAATGAGCAGTTCTTC
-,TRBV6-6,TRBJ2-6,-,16,CASSSHQGLGANVLTF,TGTGCCAGCAGTTCCCACCAGGGGCTGGGGGCCAACGTCCTGACTTTC
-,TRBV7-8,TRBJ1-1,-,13,CASSFLEHTEAFF,TGTGCCAGCAGCTTCCTAGAGCACACTGAAGCTTTCTTT
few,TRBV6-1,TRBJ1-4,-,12,CASSEGGEKLFF,TGTGCCAGCAGTGAGGGGGGTGAAAAACTGTTTTTT
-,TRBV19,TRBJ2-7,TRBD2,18,CASSLATSGNSLSYEQYF,TGTGCCAGTAGTTTAGCGACTAGCGGAAATTCCCTATCCTACGAGCAGTACTTC
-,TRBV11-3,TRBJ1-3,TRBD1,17,CASSSLRDRSSGNTIYF,TGTGCCAGCAGCTCCTTACGGGACAGGAGCTCTGGAAACACCATATATTTT
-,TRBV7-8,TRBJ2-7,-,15,CASSLRTAPDYEQYF,TGTGCCAGCAGCTTAAGGACTGCCCCTGACTACGAGCAGTACTTC
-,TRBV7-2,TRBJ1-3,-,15,CASSLEAASGNTIYF,TGTGCCAGCAGCTTAGAGGCGGCGTCTGGAAACACCATATATTTT
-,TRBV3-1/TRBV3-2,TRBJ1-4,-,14,CASSQTGGYEKLFF,TGTGCCAGCAGCCAGACGGGTGGTTATGAAAAACTGTTTTTT
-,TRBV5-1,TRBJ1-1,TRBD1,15,CASSLVGQGYTEAFF,TGCGCCAGCAGCTTGGTTGGACAGGGCTACACTGAAGCTTTCTTT
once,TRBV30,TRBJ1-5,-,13,CACTQSSNQPQHF,TGTGCCTGCACACAGAGTAGCAATCAGCCCCAGCATTTT
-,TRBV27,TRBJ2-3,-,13,CASKSGGEDTQYF,TGTGCCAGCAAGTCTGGGGGCGAAGATACGCAGTATTTT
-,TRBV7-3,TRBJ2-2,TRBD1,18,CASSPISWTGTYTGELFF,TGTGCCAGCAGCCCGATCTCTTGGACAGGGACTTACACCGGGGAGCTGTTTTTT
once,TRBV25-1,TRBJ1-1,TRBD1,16,CASSEPTGGLVTEAFF,TGTGCCAGCAGTGAACCCACAGGGGGCTTGGTCACTGAAGCTTTCTTT
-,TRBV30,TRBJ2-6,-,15,CAWSAKAAGANVLTF,TGTGCCTGGAGTGCCAAGGCGGCGGGGGCCAACGTCCTGACTTTC
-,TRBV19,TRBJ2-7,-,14,CASSIGQGDYEQYF,TGTGCCAGTAGTATTGGGCAGGGTGACTACGAGCAGTACTTC
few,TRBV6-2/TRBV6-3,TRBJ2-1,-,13,CASSLSSYNEQFF,TGTGCCAGCAGCCTTAGTTCATACAATGAGCAGTTCTTC
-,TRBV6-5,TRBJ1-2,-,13,CASSYSPWAGYTF,TGTGCCAGCAGTTACTCGCCCTGGGCCGGCTACACCTTC
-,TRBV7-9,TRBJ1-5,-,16,CASSLGAGRGNQPQHF,TGTGCCAGCAGCTTAGGGGCAGGGAGGGGCAATCAGCCCCAGCATTTT
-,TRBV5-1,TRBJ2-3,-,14,CASKVAYPADTQYF,TGCGCCAGCAAAGTGGCTTACCCCGCAGATACGCAGTATTTT
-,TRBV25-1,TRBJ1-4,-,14,CASSLEGANEKLFF,TGTGCCAGCAGTCTCGAGGGAGCTAATGAAAAACTGTTTTTT
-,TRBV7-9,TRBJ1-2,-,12,CASSLWAASYTF,TGTGCCAGCAGCTTGTGGGCAGCAAGCTACACCTTC
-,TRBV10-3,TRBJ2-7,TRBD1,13,CAIAGTGVYEQYF,TGTGCCATCGCCGGGACAGGGGTCTACGAGCAGTACTTC
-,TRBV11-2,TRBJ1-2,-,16,CASSSPRTVWANGYTF,TGTGCCAGCAGCTCTCCTCGGACAGTGTGGGCTAATGGCTACACCTTC
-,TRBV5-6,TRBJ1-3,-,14,CASSFRVGGNTIYF,TGTGCCAGCAGCTTCAGGGTTGGTGGAAACACCATATATTTT